This T cell receptor (beta chain) stems from a study of Graves' ophthalmopathy and Graves' hyperthyroidism. Study-wide points: A majority of expanded thyroid clonotypes exceeding 0.001 frequency were likewise present in blood.

TCR beta CDR3 amplification used RNA transcripts. An opening RT-PCR round employed HTBI primers and preceded a second-round multiplex PCR. TCRdb processed the multiplex PCR reads anew with MiXCR; each CDR3 protein has one entry. The sample has about 740,000 distinct CDR3 sequences; around 40% are singletons. This clonotype was seen ten or more times. Its antigen is undetermined. Sequenced sample: peripheral blood. The TCR comes from an adult man with Graves' ophthalmopathy.

The CDR3 nucleotides are TGTGCCAGCAGGACCGGGGGTGAGCAGTACTTC. It encodes CASRTGGEQYF. The V and J genes are TRBV12-3 or TRBV12-4 and TRBJ2-7; D might be TRBD2 (6 bases). The V end lost 6 bases, the J end lost 7 bases, and 10 bases lay between the germline ends. The CDR3 runs 11 residues.